The 28 T cell receptor beta chains listed next were all sequenced from one sample in a study of T-cell memory formation after mild COVID-19 (dated by TCRdb to about 2021). Library preparation used 5' RACE. TCRdb names Illumina NovaSeq 6000 as the instrument used. In TCRdb, the public reads were trimmed at Q25 with fastp and aligned with MiXCR, with productive beta chains retained. Each record represents a unique CDR3 protein, reported with the most common genes and DNA among its rows. Recorded for this sample are 340,000 or so distinct CDR3 sequences; 10% to 15% of them occurred a single time. 20% to 25% of the sample belongs to the ten largest clones. Sequencing input: PBMCs or a T cell subset sorted from them (not recorded which). The receptors originated from a man between 18 and 29 years old who had mild COVID-19 (a few samples of this study predate the infection). The sample titles of this study are shuffled in the database, so cell type and time point are left out; the donor was told from shared clones.

This clonotype was seen many times. The chain joins TRBV29-1 to TRBJ2-5; D call uncertain. Germline assignment: CDR1 SQVTM and CDR2 ANQGSEA. The CDR3 has 11 residues. CDR3 amino acids: CGATPSQTQYF. The CDR3, as DNA: TGCGGCGCTACTCCCAGCCAGACCCAGTACTTC.

This clonotype was observed a handful of times. The chain is built from TRBV7-3 and TRBJ2-1; D is undetermined. The CDR3 is 14 amino acids. Trimming took off 2 bases at V and 7 bases at J, with 12 bases between the two ends. CDR1 and CDR2 from the germline V gene are SGHTA and FQGTGA. The CDR3 protein is CASSLHQEANEQFF. The CDR3 DNA sequence: TGTGCCAGCAGCTTACACCAAGAAGCGAATGAGCAGTTCTTC.

This clonotype was observed at least ten times. The rearrangement uses TRBV29-1 and TRBJ1-1, with a tentative D call TRBD1 (5 bases). The CDR3 length is 11 residues. Trimming removed 4 bases from V and 5 bases from J, with 8 bases in between. Germline V gene sequence: CDR1 SQVTM, CDR2 ANQGSEA. The CDR3 coding sequence is TGCAGCGTTGTGGAGGGGACTGAAGCTTTCTTT. Translated, it gives CSVVEGTEAFF.

The V call is TRBV20-1, the J call TRBJ2-3; TRBD2 matches at 11 bases. The CDR3 has 15 residues. Germline V gives CDR1 DFQATT, CDR2 SNEGSKA (reference sequence). V shed 6 bases and J 4 bases; nucleotides not matched to a gene: 9. For the CDR3, the DNA is TGCAGTGCCTATCTAGCGGGGGGATCGGCAGATACGCAGTATTTT. This translates into CSAYLAGGSADTQYF.

This clonotype was observed once. This sequence joins TRBV6-2 or TRBV6-3 and TRBJ2-7, with 7 positions matching TRBD2. CDR3 size: 15 residues. Looked up from germline, CDR1 is MNHEY and CDR2 is SVGEGT. The ends lost 2 bases at V and 4 bases at J; junction bases unmatched: 8. This CDR3 reads CASSYEGGGLYEQYV. The CDR3 DNA is TGTGCCAGCAGTTACGAAGGCGGGGGACTGTACGAGCAGTACGTC.

Many counts were recorded for this clonotype. The rearrangement links TRBV5-6 to TRBJ2-7; 7 bases map to TRBD1. The CDR3 is made up of 12 amino acids. The J segment lost 5 bases and the V segment lost 1 base, leaving 0 bases of the junction unmatched. Germline assignment: CDR1 SGHDT and CDR2 YYEEEE. The CDR3 DNA sequence: TGTGCCAGCAGCTTGACAGGGGACGAGCAGTACTTC. Protein: CASSLTGDEQYF.

This clonotype was detected ten times or more. The chain combines TRBV7-9 with TRBJ2-7, with D perhaps matching TRBD1 (6 bases). The germline V gene has CDR1 SEHNR and CDR2 FQNEAQ (reference sequence). CDR3 length: 12 residues. With 5 bases removed from V and 3 bases from J, the gap between germline ends came to 8 bases. This chain's CDR3 is CASSRDNYEQYF. CDR3 sequence (DNA): TGTGCCAGCAGCCGGGACAACTACGAGCAGTACTTC.

This clonotype was seen only a few times. This chain links TRBV6-4 with TRBJ2-1; no clear D. This CDR3 comprises 9 residues. The V end was cut by 6 bases, the J end by 10 bases, with 4 bases between. Germline V gene data show CDR1 as MRHNA and CDR2 as SNTAGT. The CDR3 reads CASRTEQFF. The CDR3 nucleotides read TGTGCCAGCAGGACCGAGCAGTTCTTC.

The rearrangement joins TRBV4-3 to TRBJ2-7; TRBD1 aligns across 10 bases. Germline-derived CDR1 and CDR2 are LGHNA and YSLEER. The CDR3 consists of 16 residues. The V and J ends lost 0 bases and 3 bases, in that order; junction bases with no gene match: 5. CDR3 protein: CASSQDSDRGIYEQYF. The CDR3 region has the DNA TGCGCCAGCAGCCAAGATTCGGACAGGGGGATCTACGAGCAGTACTTC.

V usage is TRBV7-2 and J usage is TRBJ2-2; no clear D. Trimming removed 1 base at V and 1 base at J, with 7 bases between. The germline V gene encodes CDR1 SGHTA and CDR2 FQGNSA. The CDR3 runs to 15 residues. The CDR3: CASSLVVWNTGELFF. DNA for the CDR3: TGTGCCAGCAGCTTAGTCGTGTGGAACACCGGGGAGCTGTTTTTT.

This clonotype was counted ten times or more. The chain joins TRBV6-5 to TRBJ2-1; a weak D match, TRBD1 (5 bases). The germline V gene has CDR1 MNHEY and CDR2 SVGAGI. Trimming shortened V by 0 bases and J by 5 bases, and 8 bases separated the two germline ends. CDR3 length: 14 amino acids. The CDR3 here is CASSYSNRNNEQFF. CDR3 sequence (DNA): TGTGCCAGCAGTTACTCGAACAGGAACAATGAGCAGTTCTTC.

The rearrangement uses TRBV12-3 or TRBV12-4 and TRBJ2-3, with D possibly matching TRBD1 (5 bases). V was clipped by 6 bases and J by 3 bases, with 13 bases between them. The CDR3 extends over 14 amino acids. CDR3 sequence: CASRKPTGTDTQYF. The CDR3, as DNA: TGTGCCAGCAGAAAACCAACAGGAACAGATACGCAGTATTTT.

This clonotype showed up just a few times. The chain joins TRBV7-2 to TRBJ2-7, with 8 bases fitting TRBD2. The V gene end was trimmed by 5 bases and the J gene end by 2 bases; junction bases not matched to a gene: 14. Germline V gives CDR1 SGHTA, CDR2 FQGNSA. The CDR3 totals 17 residues. CDR3 amino acids: CASSTRGSGGLTYEQYF. The CDR3 nucleotides are TGTGCCAGCAGCACCCGGGGAAGCGGGGGACTAACCTACGAGCAGTACTTC.

This clonotype was observed a few times. This sequence joins TRBV18 and TRBJ1-4, with 7 bases that match TRBD1. The length of the CDR3 is 13 residues. The trim removed 6 bases at V and 13 bases at J, leaving 11 bases unmatched. Germline V lookup: CDR1 KGHSH, CDR2 LQKENI. The CDR3 region has the DNA TGTGCCAGCTCCGCCGACAGGGAAGATTCACTGTTTTTT. As protein: CASSADREDSLFF.

The chain combines TRBV5-1 with TRBJ1-2; D not certain. The CDR3 runs 12 residues. Per the germline V gene, CDR1 is SGHRS and CDR2 is YFSETQ. The V and J ends lost 3 bases and 6 bases respectively, with 9 bases between them. The CDR3 DNA sequence: TGCGCCAGCAGCTGGATGGGCGATGGCTACACCTTC. Its protein is CASSWMGDGYTF.

The genes are TRBV24-1 and TRBJ2-2, with 8 positions matching TRBD1. The CDR3 runs 16 residues. The germline V gene encodes CDR1 KGHDR and CDR2 SFDVKD. The junction had 8 bases not matched to a gene; V was cut back by 4 bases and J by 5 bases. The chain's CDR3 is CATSDPGQGWTGELFF. In nucleotides, the CDR3 is TGTGCCACCAGTGACCCCGGACAGGGTTGGACCGGGGAGCTGTTTTTT.

This clonotype was counted only a few times. This chain's CDR3 is CASRTAGSVEQYF. For the CDR3, the DNA is TGTGCCAGCAGGACCGCCGGGAGTGTCGAGCAGTACTTC. The chain recombines TRBV5-4 with TRBJ2-7; weak D call: TRBD2 (6 bases). This CDR3 spans 13 amino acids. V was pared by 5 bases and J by 6 bases, with 15 bases between. Germline V lookup: CDR1 SGHNT, CDR2 YYREEE (reference sequence).

This clonotype was counted between two and nine times. The J gene is TRBJ2-1, the V gene TRBV12-3 or TRBV12-4; TRBD2 is a possible D gene (5 bases). The CDR3 totals 14 residues. V shed 6 bases and J shed 7 bases, with 16 bases lying between them. For the CDR3, the DNA is TGTGCCAGCAGAACCCCCACCTCGGGGAATGAGCAGTTCTTC. Protein: CASRTPTSGNEQFF.

This clonotype was counted between two and nine times. This chain connects TRBV29-1 to TRBJ2-7; D is possibly TRBD1 (6 bases). V was pared by 4 bases and J by 0 bases, with 7 bases between. In germline, CDR1 is SQVTM, CDR2 ANQGSEA. CDR3 length: 12 residues. CDR3 sequence reads: CSVGDISYEQYF. DNA of the CDR3: TGCAGCGTTGGGGACATCTCCTACGAGCAGTACTTC.

The J gene is TRBJ1-6, the V gene TRBV12-3 or TRBV12-4; D is possibly TRBD1 (6 bases). V was clipped by 6 bases and J by 10 bases, with 22 bases between them. The CDR3 consists of 16 residues. The chain's CDR3 is CASSRQGTLKGSPLHF. The CDR3, as DNA: TGTGCCAGCAGCCGCCAAGGGACACTTAAGGGATCACCCCTCCACTTT.

The chain couples TRBV6-6 to TRBJ2-5; 8 bases line up with TRBD1. Germline V gene data show CDR1 as MNHNY and CDR2 as SVGAGI (reference sequence). The V segment lost 5 bases and the J segment 5 bases; nucleotides outside the gene matches: 4. The CDR3 is made up of 13 amino acids. CDR3 DNA: TGTGCCAGCAGTAAGGGACAGGTCGAGACCCAGTACTTC. Translation: CASSKGQVETQYF.

This clonotype was detected ten times or more. The chain combines TRBV20-1 with TRBJ2-7, with D perhaps matching TRBD2 (5 bases). The CDR3 consists of 14 residues. Germline V gene sequence: CDR1 DFQATT, CDR2 SNEGSKA (reference sequence). The V end was cut by 6 bases, the J end by 5 bases, with 20 bases between. The CDR3 DNA is TGCAGTGCCCTCCCCCCCCGGGGAACCAACGAGCAGTACTTC. This codes for CSALPPRGTNEQYF.

The chain employs TRBV7-8 and TRBJ2-7, with 7 positions matching TRBD2. This CDR3 has 13 amino acids. V was clipped by 0 bases and J by 7 bases; unmatched bases: 3. Germline assignment: CDR1 SGHVS and CDR2 FQNEAQ. CDR3: CASSLALAVEQYV. The CDR3 DNA is TGTGCCAGCAGCTTAGCTCTAGCGGTGGAGCAGTACGTC.

V and J are TRBV7-2 and TRBJ2-7; D may be TRBD1 (6 bases). The length of the CDR3 is 15 residues. Germline CDR1 reads SGHTA; CDR2 reads FQGNSA. V was cut by 1 base and J by 4 bases, with 14 bases left in between. DNA of the CDR3: TGTGCCAGCAGCTTAGTAGAGGACAGACCATACGAGCAGTACTTC. This gives the protein CASSLVEDRPYEQYF.

The chain carries TRBV6-2 or TRBV6-3 and TRBJ2-3; no firm D call. The CDR3 runs to 11 residues. Germline assignment: CDR1 MNHEY and CDR2 SVGEGT. Trimming stripped 7 bases from V and 4 bases from J, with 6 bases between. In DNA, the CDR3 is TGTGCCAGCACCGATGCAGATACGCAGTATTTT. This translates into CASTDADTQYF.

This clonotype turned up a few times. This chain joins TRBV30 and TRBJ2-5; 8 nucleotides line up with TRBD1. V dropped 1 base and J dropped 2; count of bases not matched to a gene: 6. Per germline, CDR1 GTSNPN and CDR2 SVGIG (reference sequence). The CDR3 runs 15 residues. The CDR3 DNA reads TGTGCCTGGAGTGGAAAGGGACAGGCTCAAGAGACCCAGTACTTC. This encodes CAWSGKGQAQETQYF.

The sample holds a few counts of this clonotype. The chain joins TRBV4-2 to TRBJ1-6, with no clear D. CDR3 length: 16 amino acids. Germline values: CDR1 LGHNA, CDR2 YNFKEQ. V was cut by 5 bases and J by 9 bases, with 20 bases left in between. CDR3 region: CASSARSAEVGSPLHF. The CDR3 nucleotides read TGTGCCAGCAGCGCCCGCAGCGCCGAGGTGGGTTCACCCCTCCACTTT.

This clonotype was seen at least ten times. This chain connects TRBV13 to TRBJ1-1; 7 nucleotides align to TRBD1. V lost 2 bases and J lost 3; bases outside the gene matches: 6. The CDR3 consists of 15 residues. Germline-derived CDR1 and CDR2 are PRHDT and FYEKMQ (reference sequence). The CDR3 spells CASSLYDRADTEAFF. The DNA of the CDR3 is TGTGCCAGCAGCTTATATGACAGGGCGGACACTGAAGCTTTCTTT.